A selection of T cell receptor beta chains follows, all from one sample in a study of response to subunit inactivated influenza vaccine. A single record per CDR3 protein comes from TCRdb applying MiXCR to the RT-PCR reads. The profile shows approximately 680,000 distinct CDR3 sequences, less than 20% of them singletons. Material: PBMCs from blood, obtained 11 to 12 days after vaccination. Every receptor here comes from a man in his fifties or sixties who received an inactivated influenza vaccine. Both conserved end residues are part of each CDR3. Fields, in order: J gene, clone size, V gene, D gene, CDR3 protein, CDR3 DNA. The D gene is left open where the match is weak. Clone size is shown for a subset of rows, as once, few, many or a class of expanded clone.

J: TRBJ2-7; size: once; V: TRBV6-2/TRBV6-3; D: TRBD1; CDR3: CASSHLTGSEQYF; DNA: TGTGCCAGCAGTCACCTGACAGGGTCCGAGCAGTACTTC
J: TRBJ2-1; size: many; V: TRBV5-1; D: -; CDR3: CASSRGRSSYNEQFF; DNA: TGCGCCAGCAGCCGGGGACGGAGCTCCTACAATGAGCAGTTCTTC
J: TRBJ2-5; size: few; V: TRBV11-1; D: -; CDR3: CASSFGSDGRGAQYF; DNA: TGTGCCAGCAGCTTCGGATCGGACGGCCGAGGTGCCCAGTACTTC
J: TRBJ2-1; size: -; V: TRBV29-1; D: -; CDR3: CSAQGISSYNEQFF; DNA: TGCAGCGCTCAGGGTATTAGCTCCTACAATGAGCAGTTCTTC
J: TRBJ2-7; size: -; V: TRBV7-9; D: TRBD1; CDR3: CATSGTVSYEQYF; DNA: TGTGCCACCAGTGGGACAGTTTCCTACGAGCAGTACTTC
J: TRBJ1-2; size: -; V: TRBV20-1; D: -; CDR3: CSARAGGRAWYGYTF; DNA: TGCAGTGCTAGAGCCGGGGGTAGGGCTTGGTATGGCTACACCTTC
J: TRBJ2-3; size: many; V: TRBV10-3; D: -; CDR3: CAISDNIGSSTDTQYF; DNA: TGTGCCATCAGTGATAATATTGGTAGCTCCACAGATACGCAGTATTTT
J: TRBJ1-5; size: -; V: TRBV12-3/TRBV12-4; D: -; CDR3: CASSLASGDQPQHF; DNA: TGTGCCAGCAGTTTGGCGTCAGGGGATCAGCCCCAGCATTTT
J: TRBJ2-1; size: -; V: TRBV10-3; D: -; CDR3: CAISLRTGLSYNEQFF; DNA: TGTGCCATCAGCCTAAGGACTGGACTCTCCTACAATGAGCAGTTCTTC
J: TRBJ1-4; size: -; V: TRBV5-1; D: -; CDR3: CASSLGSVTNEKLFF; DNA: TGCGCCAGCAGCTTGGGGTCGGTGACTAATGAAAAACTGTTTTTT
J: TRBJ1-6; size: -; V: TRBV20-1; D: -; CDR3: CSARVAGGSSYNSPLHF; DNA: TGCAGTGCTAGAGTAGCGGGGGGAAGCTCCTATAATTCACCCCTCCACTTT
J: TRBJ1-3; size: many; V: TRBV28; D: TRBD1; CDR3: CASSGGQGDPLGNTIYF; DNA: TGTGCCAGCAGCGGGGGGCAGGGGGACCCTCTTGGAAACACCATATATTTT
J: TRBJ1-1; size: -; V: TRBV27; D: TRBD1; CDR3: CASSFSGRDRGRGTEAFF; DNA: TGTGCCAGCAGTTTCTCCGGCCGGGACAGGGGGCGCGGGACTGAAGCTTTCTTT
J: TRBJ2-2; size: -; V: TRBV5-1; D: -; CDR3: CASSDRDLNTGELFF; DNA: TGCGCCAGCAGCGACCGGGACTTGAACACCGGGGAGCTGTTTTTT
J: TRBJ2-1; size: few; V: TRBV4-1; D: -; CDR3: CASSHRRDATIEQFF; DNA: TGCGCCAGCAGCCATCGCCGGGACGCTACTATAGAGCAGTTCTTC
J: TRBJ2-5; size: -; V: TRBV12-3/TRBV12-4; D: TRBD2; CDR3: CASSIGLAGQETQYF; DNA: TGTGCCAGCAGTATAGGACTAGCGGGGCAAGAGACCCAGTACTTC
J: TRBJ1-3; size: many; V: TRBV12-3/TRBV12-4; D: -; CDR3: CASSFWGNTIYF; DNA: TGTGCCAGCAGTTTTTGGGGAAACACCATATATTTT
J: TRBJ2-3; size: few; V: TRBV2; D: -; CDR3: CASSEAVRGGTQYF; DNA: TGTGCCAGCAGTGAAGCGGTCAGGGGTGGTACGCAGTATTTT
J: TRBJ2-5; size: -; V: TRBV20-1; D: TRBD2; CDR3: CSAVQLAGARRGETQYF; DNA: TGCAGTGCTGTGCAGCTAGCGGGGGCCCGGCGGGGAGAGACCCAGTACTTC
J: TRBJ2-2; size: -; V: TRBV4-1; D: -; CDR3: CASSQDWGAGELFF; DNA: TGCGCCAGCAGCCAAGATTGGGGGGCCGGGGAGCTGTTTTTT
J: TRBJ2-7; size: -; V: TRBV27; D: -; CDR3: CASSLVPRYEQYF; DNA: TGTGCCAGCAGTTTGGTGCCGCGCTACGAGCAGTACTTC
J: TRBJ2-7; size: many; V: TRBV18; D: -; CDR3: CASSPGLYEQYF; DNA: TGTGCCAGCTCACCTGGCCTTTACGAGCAGTACTTC
J: TRBJ2-3; size: -; V: TRBV10-3; D: -; CDR3: CAISELVEDTQYF; DNA: TGTGCCATCAGTGAGTTAGTGGAAGATACGCAGTATTTT
J: TRBJ2-7; size: many; V: TRBV4-3; D: TRBD1; CDR3: CASSQEAGTGSYEQYF; DNA: TGCGCCAGCAGCCAAGAGGCGGGGACAGGGTCCTACGAGCAGTACTTC
J: TRBJ2-7; size: few; V: TRBV9; D: -; CDR3: CASSVAASSSYEQYF; DNA: TGTGCCAGCAGCGTAGCTGCTTCCAGCTCCTACGAGCAGTACTTC
J: TRBJ2-5; size: once; V: TRBV6-2/TRBV6-3; D: TRBD2; CDR3: CASSSGTSGGMETQYF; DNA: TGTGCCAGCAGTTCCGGGACTAGCGGGGGCATGGAGACCCAGTACTTC
J: TRBJ2-7; size: -; V: TRBV7-8; D: -; CDR3: CASSLNMENEQYF; DNA: TGTGCCAGCAGCTTAAATATGGAGAACGAGCAGTACTTC
J: TRBJ2-7; size: -; V: TRBV6-5; D: -; CDR3: CASSYASSYEQYF; DNA: TGTGCCAGCAGTTACGCCAGCTCCTACGAGCAGTACTTC
J: TRBJ2-7; size: -; V: TRBV7-2; D: TRBD2; CDR3: CASSLAGLAGGEQYF; DNA: TGTGCCAGCAGCTTAGCCGGGCTAGCGGGAGGCGAGCAGTACTTC
J: TRBJ2-7; size: -; V: TRBV12-3/TRBV12-4; D: TRBD1; CDR3: CASSFRQGPYEQYF; DNA: TGTGCCAGCAGCTTCCGACAGGGCCCCTACGAGCAGTACTTC
J: TRBJ2-1; size: few; V: TRBV10-3; D: TRBD2; CDR3: CASTPSGSYNEQFF; DNA: TGTGCCTCTACCCCTAGCGGCTCCTACAATGAGCAGTTCTTC
J: TRBJ2-2; size: -; V: TRBV5-1; D: -; CDR3: CASSLEGHTGELFF; DNA: TGCGCCAGCAGCTTGGAGGGACACACCGGGGAGCTGTTTTTT
J: TRBJ2-2; size: -; V: TRBV5-1; D: TRBD2; CDR3: CASSLSTMAGVFGELFF; DNA: TGCGCCAGCAGCTTGTCGACGATGGCGGGAGTTTTCGGGGAGCTGTTTTTT
J: TRBJ2-5; size: -; V: TRBV28; D: TRBD2; CDR3: CATKPRTSGVGTQYF; DNA: TGTGCCACGAAACCTAGGACTAGCGGGGTGGGAACCCAGTACTTC
J: TRBJ2-7; size: -; V: TRBV4-1; D: -; CDR3: CASSLDLTSPTYEQYF; DNA: TGCGCCAGCAGTCTGGACCTGACCTCCCCGACCTACGAGCAGTACTTC
J: TRBJ2-1; size: many; V: TRBV7-8; D: TRBD1; CDR3: CASSLVGDSLSYNEQFF; DNA: TGTGCCAGCAGCTTAGTAGGGGACAGCCTCTCCTACAATGAGCAGTTCTTC
J: TRBJ2-7; size: -; V: TRBV5-1; D: -; CDR3: CASSWERQSNEQYF; DNA: TGCGCCAGCAGCTGGGAGCGACAGAGCAACGAGCAGTACTTC
J: TRBJ2-1; size: -; V: TRBV10-3; D: TRBD2; CDR3: CASFMKAPEGGSSYNEQFF; DNA: TGTGCCTCTTTTATGAAGGCCCCGGAGGGCGGGAGTTCCTACAATGAGCAGTTCTTC
J: TRBJ1-1; size: -; V: TRBV18; D: -; CDR3: CASSPAGLNTEAFF; DNA: TGTGCCAGCTCACCCGCAGGTTTGAACACTGAAGCTTTCTTT
J: TRBJ1-1; size: many; V: TRBV12-3/TRBV12-4; D: -; CDR3: CASSSRINTEAFF; DNA: TGTGCCAGCAGTTCTCGGATTAACACTGAAGCTTTCTTT
J: TRBJ2-1; size: once; V: TRBV9; D: -; CDR3: CASSVVSGVGYNEQFF; DNA: TGTGCCAGCAGCGTAGTTTCGGGAGTGGGATACAATGAGCAGTTCTTC
J: TRBJ1-2; size: few; V: TRBV7-9; D: -; CDR3: CASTPDGRSSYTF; DNA: TGTGCCAGCACCCCGGACGGACGGTCGAGCTACACCTTC
J: TRBJ2-7; size: -; V: TRBV6-2/TRBV6-3; D: -; CDR3: CASRKSGTPPYEQYF; DNA: TGTGCCAGCAGGAAGTCCGGGACACCGCCCTACGAGCAGTACTTC
J: TRBJ1-1; size: few; V: TRBV9; D: -; CDR3: CASSASSLNTEAFF; DNA: TGTGCCAGCAGCGCGTCCTCCTTGAACACTGAAGCTTTCTTT
J: TRBJ1-3; size: -; V: TRBV12-3/TRBV12-4; D: -; CDR3: CASSSSTGDMNTIYF; DNA: TGTGCCAGCAGTTCCTCGACAGGCGACATGAACACCATATATTTT